This entry is about one TCR beta chain. At the deep level, the assay was run. Several immunoSEQ plates received, in even portions, the genomic DNA of each subset. Assay: immunoSEQ multiplex PCR; the TCRdb copy retains only in-frame clones and omits some. The repertoire includes roughly 320,000 clones, roughly 91% of them detected once, and 15% to 20% sits in the top ten. The data originate from a study of shared clonotypes between healthy human individuals. The CDR3 covers 16 residues. CDR1 is PRHDT, CDR2 FYEKMQ, per germline (reference sequence). The V end was cut by 4 bases, the J end by 3 bases, with 18 bases between.

The V and J genes are TRBV13 and TRBJ1-1, with a weak D call TRBD1 (5 bases). The sequencing sample was made of memory CD8+ T cells sorted from blood. Subset defined: CD45RO+ cells pooled with CCR7-negative TemRA cells. The sequence was collected from a man between 18 and 35 years old in good health. CDR3 loop: CASSSTGLTGDTEAFF. CDR3 nucleotides: TGTGCCAGCAGCTCTACGGGACTTACGGGGGACACTGAAGCTTTCTTT.